One TCR beta chain is described in this entry. Its antigen remains unidentified. PCR was performed using 60 Vbeta and 13 Jbeta primers. Generated by immunoSEQ multiplex PCR, the TCRdb table keeps only in-frame clones and is missing some. The sample lists just over 150,000 clones; 80% to 90% were seen once. The CDR3 is 13 residues long. The germline gives CDR1 MNHEY, CDR2 SMNVEV (reference sequence). V was pared by 4 bases and J by 6 bases, with 13 bases between. This specimen comes from a study of cytomegalovirus exposure and HLA in healthy donors. Findings and caveats of the study: Most of the CMV-associated TCR beta chains (in a later analysis) appeared to be HLA-restricted.

The receptor comes from a man aged 50-60 years in good health and CMV-seropositive. The specimen sequenced was PBMCs. The rearrangement uses TRBV27 and TRBJ2-7, with D possibly being TRBD1 (6 bases). CDR3 nucleotide sequence: TGTGCCAGCAGTTCAAGGGGGAAGGGCGAGCAGTACTTC. Translated, it gives CASSSRGKGEQYF.